This paragraph covers one T cell receptor (beta chain) sequence. The antigen is unknown. These data originate in a study of follicular helper T cells after annual influenza vaccination. Findings and caveats of the study: ICOS-CD38- cTfh most often held earlier Day 7 ICOS+CD38+ clones. Each annual vaccination recalled recurring oligoclonal ICOS+CD38+ cTfh clonotypes.

Regarding time point: 2015-2016 season, pre-vaccination. Before and after seasonal inactivated influenza vaccination, adults gave blood for sorting CD4 subsets for sequencing. Excluded were substance abuse, HIV/AIDS, active cancer, immunomodulatory drugs and active illness. Profiling relied on immunoSEQ multiplex PCR, and the TCRdb table lists in-frame clones only, not all of them. Altogether fewer than 650 clones are present, 65% to 90% being singletons, with the ten largest covering approximately 6.6%. Germline loops: CDR1 MNHNY, CDR2 SVGAGI (reference sequence). Trimming shortened V by 7 bases and J by 4 bases, and 10 bases separated the two germline ends. This CDR3 is 13 amino acids long.

Sequences were derived from CXCR5+ CD38+ circulating T follicular helper cells from blood, sampled on the day of influenza vaccination. As for subset: circulating Tfh, non-naive CD4+CXCR5+PD-1+ (ICOS+CD38+ or ICOS-CD38-). This clonotype originated in an adult who received the influenza vaccine. The V and J genes are TRBV6-6 and TRBJ2-2; tentatively, D is TRBD1 (5 bases). The CDR3 protein is CASKDTRTGELFF. The CDR3, as DNA: TGTGCCAGCAAGGACACTCGCACCGGGGAGCTGTTTTTT.